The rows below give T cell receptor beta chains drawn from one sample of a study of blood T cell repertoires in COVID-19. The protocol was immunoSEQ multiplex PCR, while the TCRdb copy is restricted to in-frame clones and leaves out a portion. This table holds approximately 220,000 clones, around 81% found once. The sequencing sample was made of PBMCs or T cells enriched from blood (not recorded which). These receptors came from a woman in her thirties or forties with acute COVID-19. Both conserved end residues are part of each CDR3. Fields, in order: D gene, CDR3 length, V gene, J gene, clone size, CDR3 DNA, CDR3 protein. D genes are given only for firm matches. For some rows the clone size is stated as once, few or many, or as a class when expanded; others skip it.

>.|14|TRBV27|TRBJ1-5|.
TGTGCCAGCAGTTTCAAGACAGCAAATCAGCCCCAGCATTTT
CASSFKTANQPQHF
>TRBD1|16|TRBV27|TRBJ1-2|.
TGTGCCAGCAGTTTCACGACGGGACAGAGTTTCTATGGCTACACCTTC
CASSFTTGQSFYGYTF
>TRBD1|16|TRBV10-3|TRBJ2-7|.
TGTGCCATCAGTGGGACAGGGGGCCCGAGCTCCTACGAGCAGTACTTC
CAISGTGGPSSYEQYF
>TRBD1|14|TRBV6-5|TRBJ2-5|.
TGTGCCAGCACGCGCAGGGGGCGCGTAGAGACCCAGTACTTC
CASTRRGRVETQYF
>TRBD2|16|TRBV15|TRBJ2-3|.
TGTGCCACCAGCAGGGGTGAGCGGGGGCCCACAGATACGCAGTATTTT
CATSRGERGPTDTQYF
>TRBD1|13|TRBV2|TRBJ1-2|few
TGTGCCAGCAGCGGACAGGTTAACTATGGCTACACCTTC
CASSGQVNYGYTF
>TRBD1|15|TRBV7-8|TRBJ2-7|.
TGTGCCAGCAGCAACCGGGACAGGGGGAGTTACGAGCAGTACTTC
CASSNRDRGSYEQYF
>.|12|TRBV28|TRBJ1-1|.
TGTGCAGCCCAGGGGCTAGACACTGAAGCTTTCTTT
CAAQGLDTEAFF
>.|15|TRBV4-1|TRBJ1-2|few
TGCGCCAGCAGCCTGGAGGGTGGGTTCGGCTATGGCTACACCTTC
CASSLEGGFGYGYTF
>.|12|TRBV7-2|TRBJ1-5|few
TGTGCCAGCAGCTTTAACAATCAGCCCCAGCATTTT
CASSFNNQPQHF
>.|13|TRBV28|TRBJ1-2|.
TGTGCCAGCAGACTTGGACAAGGCTATGGCTACACCTTC
CASRLGQGYGYTF
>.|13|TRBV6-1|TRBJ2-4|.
TGTGCCAGCAGTGAGGGACATAAAAACATTCAGTACTTC
CASSEGHKNIQYF
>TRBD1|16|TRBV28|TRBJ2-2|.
TGTGCCAGCAGTTTATGGGTGACAGGGGCCACCGGGGAGCTGTTTTTT
CASSLWVTGATGELFF
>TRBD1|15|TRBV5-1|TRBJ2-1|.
TGCGCCAGCAGCTCCTACGACAGGGACCACAATGAGCAGTTCTTC
CASSSYDRDHNEQFF
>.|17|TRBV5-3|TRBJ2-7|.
TGTGCCAGAAGCTGTTATCTGACAGAAAACTTTACCTACGAGCAGTACTTC
CARSCYLTENFTYEQYF